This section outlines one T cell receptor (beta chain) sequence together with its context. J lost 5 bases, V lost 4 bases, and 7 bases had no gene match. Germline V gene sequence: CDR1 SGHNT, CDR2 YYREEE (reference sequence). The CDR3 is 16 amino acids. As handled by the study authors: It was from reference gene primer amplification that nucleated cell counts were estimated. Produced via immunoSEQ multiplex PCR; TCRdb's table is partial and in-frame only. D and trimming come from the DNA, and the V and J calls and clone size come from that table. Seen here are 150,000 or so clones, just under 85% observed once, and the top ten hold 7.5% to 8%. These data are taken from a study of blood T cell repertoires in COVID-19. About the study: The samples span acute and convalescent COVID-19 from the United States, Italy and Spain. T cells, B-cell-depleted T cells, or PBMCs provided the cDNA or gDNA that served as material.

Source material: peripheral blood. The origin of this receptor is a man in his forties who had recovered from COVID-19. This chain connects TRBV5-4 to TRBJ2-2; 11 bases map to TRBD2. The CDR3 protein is CASSRTSGSGTGELFF. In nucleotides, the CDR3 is TGTGCCAGCAGCCGAACTAGCGGGAGTGGAACCGGGGAGCTGTTTTTT.